The clone carrying this TCR beta chain was recorded once. TCRdb's copy holds only in-frame clones and misses some; the assay was immunoSEQ multiplex PCR. This sample has about 81,000 clones, with 90% to 98% found just once. The V gene lost 0 bases and the J gene lost 8 bases, with 16 bases spanning the gap. This CDR3 spans 15 amino acids. In germline, CDR1 is SEHNR, CDR2 FQNEAQ (reference sequence). The sample is drawn from a study of technical replicates of blood from a handful of donors. The chain couples TRBV7-9 to TRBJ1-2; the D gene is possibly TRBD1 (5 bases). Sample: T cells isolated from PBMCs. The TCR was taken from a human donor in good health. The CDR3 sequence: CASSLASQGGLGYTF. The CDR3 nucleotides read TGTGCCAGCAGCTTAGCGAGTCAGGGAGGACTCGGCTACACCTTC.